A selection of T cell receptor beta chains follows, all from one sample in a study of identical twins. One entry per CDR3 protein results from TCRdb running MiXCR on the 5' RACE reads. There are about 900,000 distinct CDR3 sequences in the sample; more than 9% occur only once, and roughly 1.6% lies in the top ten. These data also featured in a second study, about yellow fever vaccine responses in identical twins.

Source material: PBMCs. The receptors were sampled from a woman younger than 35 in good health. CDR3s include the opening cysteine and the closing phenylalanine or tryptophan. The order of the fields is D gene, J gene, V gene, CDR3 protein. D genes are given only for firm matches.

D gene: NA; J gene: TRBJ1-4; V gene: TRBV5-5; CDR3 protein: CASSLVFGTNEKLFF
D gene: NA; J gene: TRBJ1-6; V gene: TRBV6-1; CDR3 protein: CASSHSKGPINSPLHF
D gene: NA; J gene: TRBJ1-1; V gene: TRBV7-9; CDR3 protein: CASSLAGKNTEAFF
D gene: NA; J gene: TRBJ2-5; V gene: TRBV18; CDR3 protein: CASSPEGNQETQYF
D gene: NA; J gene: TRBJ2-2; V gene: TRBV7-9; CDR3 protein: CASTPPGTLNTGELFF
D gene: TRBD1; J gene: TRBJ1-2; V gene: TRBV27; CDR3 protein: CASSLSYGTGENYGYTF
D gene: NA; J gene: TRBJ2-1; V gene: TRBV10-3; CDR3 protein: CAISWDAHNEQSF
D gene: NA; J gene: TRBJ2-2; V gene: TRBV6-1; CDR3 protein: CASSEAPIVGELFF
D gene: TRBD2; J gene: TRBJ2-1; V gene: TRBV10-2; CDR3 protein: CASTRLAGGIFSEQFF
D gene: NA; J gene: TRBJ2-3; V gene: TRBV10-2; CDR3 protein: CASSESAGRTDTQYF
D gene: NA; J gene: TRBJ2-7; V gene: TRBV9; CDR3 protein: CASSVGSSSYEQYF
D gene: NA; J gene: TRBJ2-4; V gene: TRBV10-3; CDR3 protein: CAISEGRQSMNIQYF
D gene: NA; J gene: TRBJ2-2; V gene: TRBV20-1; CDR3 protein: CSARQGGTGELFF
D gene: TRBD2; J gene: TRBJ2-3; V gene: TRBV9; CDR3 protein: CASSVRTSGGVTDTQYF
D gene: TRBD1; J gene: TRBJ2-6; V gene: TRBV9; CDR3 protein: CASSARTGGRSGANVLTF
D gene: NA; J gene: TRBJ2-7; V gene: TRBV18; CDR3 protein: CASSPQTQGTEQYF
D gene: NA; J gene: TRBJ1-6; V gene: TRBV6-1; CDR3 protein: CASRADPNSPLHF
D gene: TRBD1; J gene: TRBJ2-5; V gene: TRBV19; CDR3 protein: CASSIPGDRSKETQYF
D gene: NA; J gene: TRBJ2-1; V gene: TRBV27; CDR3 protein: CASSLSEDLVSYNEQFF
D gene: NA; J gene: TRBJ2-1; V gene: TRBV7-3; CDR3 protein: CASSLTLGAGSYNEQFF
D gene: TRBD1; J gene: TRBJ1-5; V gene: TRBV20-1; CDR3 protein: CSASDRTGVGQPQHF
D gene: TRBD2; J gene: TRBJ2-1; V gene: TRBV11-2; CDR3 protein: CASSSSVAGVNEQFF
D gene: NA; J gene: TRBJ2-3; V gene: TRBV7-9; CDR3 protein: CASSPTGQADTQYF
D gene: NA; J gene: TRBJ1-5; V gene: TRBV7-8; CDR3 protein: CASSRLWPDNQPQHF
D gene: NA; J gene: TRBJ2-1; V gene: TRBV3-1; CDR3 protein: CASSQASAQENEQFF
D gene: NA; J gene: TRBJ2-1; V gene: TRBV6-4; CDR3 protein: CASSQVENSEQFF
D gene: TRBD2; J gene: TRBJ2-3; V gene: TRBV27; CDR3 protein: CASSLRPSGRAFTDTQYF
D gene: NA; J gene: TRBJ2-1; V gene: TRBV27; CDR3 protein: CASSLNRRDEQFF
D gene: NA; J gene: TRBJ2-2; V gene: TRBV24-1; CDR3 protein: CATSDTWDTGELFF
D gene: TRBD2; J gene: TRBJ2-1; V gene: TRBV27; CDR3 protein: CASSLFLAGGGNEQFF
D gene: NA; J gene: TRBJ1-6; V gene: TRBV28; CDR3 protein: CASSFWGGNSPLHF
D gene: TRBD2; J gene: TRBJ2-1; V gene: TRBV28; CDR3 protein: CASTPGGTSGINEQFF
D gene: TRBD1; J gene: TRBJ2-1; V gene: TRBV7-9; CDR3 protein: CASSQGQGIRNEQFF
D gene: NA; J gene: TRBJ2-4; V gene: TRBV2; CDR3 protein: CACSSETLPRLAKNIQYF
D gene: NA; J gene: TRBJ1-5; V gene: TRBV28; CDR3 protein: CASRLHGNQPQHF
D gene: TRBD1; J gene: TRBJ2-1; V gene: TRBV7-2; CDR3 protein: CASSLGHRGKYGEQFF
D gene: TRBD2; J gene: TRBJ2-3; V gene: TRBV2; CDR3 protein: CASSSNQLAGALNTQYF